This T cell receptor beta chain appears in the sequencing data of a study of blood T cell repertoires in COVID-19. V dropped 3 bases and J dropped 1 base, with 6 bases sitting between them. This CDR3 has 13 amino acids. Germline-derived CDR1 and CDR2 are MNHEY and SVGAGI. TCRdb's copy holds only in-frame clones and misses some; the assay was immunoSEQ multiplex PCR. The sample shows 100,000 to 120,000 clones, less than 85% of them seen only once. The TCR originated in a woman between 40 and 50 years old with acute or convalescent COVID-19. The sample comprised peripheral blood. V usage is TRBV6-5 and J usage is TRBJ1-1; D is undetermined. Here the CDR3 reads CASSYNRNTEAFF. For the CDR3, the DNA is TGTGCCAGCAGTTATAACAGGAACACTGAAGCTTTCTTT.